The 2 T cell receptor beta chains presented below share a single source sample, sequenced in a study of breast tumors, draining lymph nodes, adjacent tissues. Axillary draining lymph nodes of breast cancer patients supplied the node samples. From the multiplex PCR reads, TCRdb called clonotypes with MiXCR, one entry per CDR3 protein. The sample lists about 120,000 distinct CDR3 sequences; approximately 20% were seen once. Material for sequencing was axillary lymph node tissue. These receptor sequences come from a female donor with breast cancer. Some clones in this sample may be carry-over from other donors' samples.

This clonotype was recorded at least ten times. The chain has TRBV24-1 and TRBJ2-1; TRBD1 matches at 9 bases. CDR1 and CDR2 (germline): KGHDR, SFDVKD. This CDR3 is 16 amino acids long. Trimming removed 4 bases from V and 5 bases from J; junction bases left unmatched: 8. The CDR3 DNA reads as TGTGCCACCAGTGACCCGGGACAGGGAGTAAACAATGAGCAGTTCTTC. Protein product: CATSDPGQGVNNEQFF.

This clonotype was seen repeatedly, ten times or more. This rearrangement joins TRBV6-1 to TRBJ2-1; 11 nucleotides match TRBD2. Unmatched junction bases numbered 11, after V lost 3 bases and J lost 7 bases. The CDR3 spans 17 residues. Germline CDR1 and CDR2: MNHNS and SASEGT. As DNA, the CDR3 is TGTGCCAGCAGTGACCGTAGCGGGAGGGCCGTTGGGAATGAGCAGTTCTTC. This translates into CASSDRSGRAVGNEQFF.